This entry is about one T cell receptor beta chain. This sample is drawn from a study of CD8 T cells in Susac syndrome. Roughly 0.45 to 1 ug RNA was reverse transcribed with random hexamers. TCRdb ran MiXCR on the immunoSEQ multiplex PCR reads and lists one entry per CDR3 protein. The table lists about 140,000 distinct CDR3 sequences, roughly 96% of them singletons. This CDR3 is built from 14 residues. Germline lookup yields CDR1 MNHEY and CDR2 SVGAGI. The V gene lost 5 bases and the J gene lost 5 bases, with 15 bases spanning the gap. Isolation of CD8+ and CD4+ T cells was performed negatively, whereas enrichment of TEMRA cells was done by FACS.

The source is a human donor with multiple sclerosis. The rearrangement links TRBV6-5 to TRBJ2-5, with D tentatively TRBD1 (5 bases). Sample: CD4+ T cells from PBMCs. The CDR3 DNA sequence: TGTGCCAGCAGTGTCGGTAGGGGTTGGGAGACCCAGTACTTC. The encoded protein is CASSVGRGWETQYF.